A selection of T cell receptor beta chains follows, all from one sample in a study of blood T cells in healthy people across ages. TCRdb re-analysed the 5' RACE reads in MiXCR, keeping a single row per CDR3 protein. In the table there are about 680,000 distinct CDR3 sequences, 45% to 50% of which are singletons. Material for sequencing was blood. The receptors come from a woman in her sixties in good health. CDR3s include the opening cysteine and the closing phenylalanine or tryptophan. Fields, in order: V gene, J gene, CDR3 protein.

>TRBV18|TRBJ2-7
CASSPPQREWYEQYF
>TRBV11-2|TRBJ2-7
CASSLSGTPQDEQYF
>TRBV12-3/TRBV12-4|TRBJ1-2
CASSGQGKNGYTF
>TRBV7-2|TRBJ2-7
CASSLDSREGNEQYF
>TRBV7-2|TRBJ1-1
CASSFRQGSTEAFF
>TRBV6-2/TRBV6-3|TRBJ1-2
CASSRNLRGQGPLIYGYTF
>TRBV7-8|TRBJ2-3
CASSPNPAGGETDTQYF
>TRBV12-3/TRBV12-4|TRBJ2-2
CASSLGGGYTGELFF
>TRBV20-1|TRBJ1-4
CSARDRRQGVNEKLFF
>TRBV24-1|TRBJ1-2
CATSDTGNYGYTF